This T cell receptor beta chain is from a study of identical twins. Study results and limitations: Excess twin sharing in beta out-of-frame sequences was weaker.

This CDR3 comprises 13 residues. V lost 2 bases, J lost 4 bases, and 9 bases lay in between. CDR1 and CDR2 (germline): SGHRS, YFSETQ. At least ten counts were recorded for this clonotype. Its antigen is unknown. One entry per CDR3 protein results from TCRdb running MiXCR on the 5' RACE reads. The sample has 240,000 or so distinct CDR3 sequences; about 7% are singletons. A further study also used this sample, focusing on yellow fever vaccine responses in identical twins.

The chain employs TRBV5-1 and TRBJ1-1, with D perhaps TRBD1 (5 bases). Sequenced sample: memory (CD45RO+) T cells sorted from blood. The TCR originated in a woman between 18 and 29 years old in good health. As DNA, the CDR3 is TGCGCCAGCAGCTTACAGGAGACCACTGAAGCTTTCTTT. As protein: CASSLQETTEAFF.